This T cell receptor beta chain derives from a study of shared clonotypes between healthy human individuals. Study context: The study used three CD4 naive, three CD4 memory, two CD8 naive and one CD8 memory plate per donor.

Concerning this clone itself: Its antigen is currently unknown.

Genomic DNA belonging to each subset was distributed in equal measure over several immunoSEQ plates. Clones were read by immunoSEQ multiplex PCR, and TCRdb kept only the in-frame ones, dropping some. The repertoire holds more than 2,000,000 clones, with just over 90% as singletons. Broader study findings: The study generally estimated greater richness for naive than memory subsets.

CDR1 and CDR2 from the germline V gene are MNHEY and SMNVEV (reference sequence). CDR3 length: 15 residues. V dropped 3 bases and J dropped 0 bases, with 9 bases sitting between them. The sequenced sample consisted of naive CD4+ T cells from PBMCs. This sample's subset: CD45RA+ positively selected. The receptor was derived from a man aged 18 to 30 in good health. Some clones in this sample may be carry-over from other donors' samples. V and J are TRBV27 and TRBJ2-1; the D gene is possibly TRBD1 (6 bases). The CDR3 DNA is TGTGCCAGCAGTTTTCACAGGGCCTCCTACAATGAGCAGTTCTTC. This gives the protein CASSFHRASYNEQFF.